This T cell receptor beta chain was found in a study of Ad26.COV2.S vaccination and SARS-CoV-2 variants. About the study: Once or twice, 56 days apart, Ad26.COV2.S was delivered intramuscularly.

Germline values: CDR1 SGHTA, CDR2 FQGNSA. Trimming left V 5 bases short and J 10 bases short, with 14 bases between. This CDR3 has 13 amino acids. Findings and limits, study-wide: Those who received the vaccine showed greater spike-specific TCR breadth than those given placebo.

Libraries were prepared by immunoSEQ multiplex PCR; TCRdb keeps only in-frame clonotypes and omits some of them. There are around 300,000 clones in the sample; around 89% occur only once, and approximately 4.5% lies in the top ten. Documented treatment: about 20 received Ad26.COV2.S at low or high dose, single or two shots; about 5 received placebo; per-sample allocation not given. Following the first vaccine or placebo injection, samples were taken on day 63. An Ad26 vector expressing Wuhan-strain SARS-CoV-2 spike constituted the vaccine. Of note for this clone: No antigen is known for it.

This sequence originates from a person aged 18-60 years who received the Ad26.COV2.S COVID-19 vaccine or a placebo. The rearrangement uses TRBV7-2 and TRBJ1-4; D unresolved. This sample comprised peripheral blood, obtained in a trial of Ad26.COV2.S vaccine versus placebo. CDR3 amino acids: CASSPDRWAKLFF. The CDR3 DNA reads TGTGCCAGCAGCCCCGACCGTTGGGCAAAACTGTTTTTT.